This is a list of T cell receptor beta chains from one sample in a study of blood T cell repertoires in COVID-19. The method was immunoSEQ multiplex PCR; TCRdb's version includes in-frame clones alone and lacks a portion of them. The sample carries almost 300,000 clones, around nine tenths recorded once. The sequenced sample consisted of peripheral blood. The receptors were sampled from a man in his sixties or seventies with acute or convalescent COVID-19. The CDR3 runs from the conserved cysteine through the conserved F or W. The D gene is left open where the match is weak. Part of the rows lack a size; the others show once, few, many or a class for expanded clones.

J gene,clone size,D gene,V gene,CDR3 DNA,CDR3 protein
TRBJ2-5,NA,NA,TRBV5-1,TGCGCCAGCAGCGTCGACAGGTCCGAGGGGACCCAGTACTTC,CASSVDRSEGTQYF
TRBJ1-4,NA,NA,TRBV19,TGTGCCAGTAGTATTTCAGCGTCAACTAATGAAAAACTGTTTTTT,CASSISASTNEKLFF
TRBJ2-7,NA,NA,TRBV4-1,TGCGCCAGCAGCCAGACCCTGGGCTTTAACTACGAGCAGTACTTC,CASSQTLGFNYEQYF
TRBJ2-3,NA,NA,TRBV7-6,TGTGCCAGCAGCGCGGTGGATAGCCCGGATACGCAGTATTTT,CASSAVDSPDTQYF
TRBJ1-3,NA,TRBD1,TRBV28,TGTGCCAGCAGACGTACAGGGGTTAGCTCTGGAAACACCATATATTTT,CASRRTGVSSGNTIYF
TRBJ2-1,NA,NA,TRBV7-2,TGTGCCAGCGGACAGTTTAGCTCCTACAATGAGCAGTTCTTC,CASGQFSSYNEQFF
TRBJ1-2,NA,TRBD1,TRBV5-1,TGCGCCAGCAGCTTGGAACCGCTACAGGGGGCGTATGGCTACACCTTC,CASSLEPLQGAYGYTF
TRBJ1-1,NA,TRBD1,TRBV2,TGTGCCAGCAGTGAAGTCCGGGGACAGGGAGGTACTGAAGCTTTCTTT,CASSEVRGQGGTEAFF
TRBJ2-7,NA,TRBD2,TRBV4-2,TGTGCCAGCAGCCAAGATCAAGCGGGAGGGGCCTACGAGCAGTACTTC,CASSQDQAGGAYEQYF
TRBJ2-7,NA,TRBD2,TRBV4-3,TGCGCCAGCAGCCAAGAGTTAGCGGGGGCCCCCTACGAGCAGTACTTC,CASSQELAGAPYEQYF
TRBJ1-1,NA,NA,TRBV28,TGTGCCATAAAGGATGACAGCAACACTGAAGCTTTCTTT,CAIKDDSNTEAFF
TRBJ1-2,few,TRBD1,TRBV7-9,TGTGCCAGCAACCCGGGACAGGGGTTCCATGGCTACACCTTC,CASNPGQGFHGYTF
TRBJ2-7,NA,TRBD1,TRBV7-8,TGTGCCAGCAGCTTAGAACTAGGACAGGGATACGAGCAGTACTTC,CASSLELGQGYEQYF
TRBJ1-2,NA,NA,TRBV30,TGTGCCTGGAGTGTACTCAGGAACTATGGCTACACCTTC,CAWSVLRNYGYTF
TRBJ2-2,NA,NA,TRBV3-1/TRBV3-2,TGTGCCAGCAGCCAAGATCTGGGCAGAACCGGGGAGCTGTTTTTT,CASSQDLGRTGELFF
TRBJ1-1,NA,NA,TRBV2,TGTGCCAGCAGTAGCTATGTAAACACTGAAGCTTTCTTT,CASSSYVNTEAFF
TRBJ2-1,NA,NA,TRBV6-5,TGTGCCAGCAGTTATACCCCAGGGGAGGGTGAGCAGTTCTTC,CASSYTPGEGEQFF
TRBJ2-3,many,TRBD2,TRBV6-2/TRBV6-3,TGTGCCAGCAGTTCGGGACTAGCGGGAGCGGGCGCAGATACGCAGTATTTT,CASSSGLAGAGADTQYF
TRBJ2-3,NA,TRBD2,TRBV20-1,TGCAGTGCTAGTCCAGCGGGGGCCGATACGCAGTATTTT,CSASPAGADTQYF
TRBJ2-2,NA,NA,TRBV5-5,TGTGCCAGCAGCTTGAACCTGAGGGACACCGGGGAGCTGTTTTTT,CASSLNLRDTGELFF
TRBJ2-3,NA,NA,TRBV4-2,TGTGCCAGCAGCCAAGATGCGAGCACAGATACGCAGTATTTT,CASSQDASTDTQYF
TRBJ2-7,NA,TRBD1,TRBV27,TGTGCCAGCAGTCTGGACAGGGACTACGAGCAGTACTTC,CASSLDRDYEQYF
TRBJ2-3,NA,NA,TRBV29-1,TGCAGCGCAGACCGGGGAGGATCCGGTACGCAGTATTTT,CSADRGGSGTQYF
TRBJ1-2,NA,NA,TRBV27,TGTGCCAGCAGCCCCTTGAGGGATAACTATGGCTACACCTTC,CASSPLRDNYGYTF
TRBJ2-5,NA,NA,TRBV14,TGTGCCAGCAGCCAAGAGAGTTGGGGGGGCTCCAGGACCCAGTACTTC,CASSQESWGGSRTQYF
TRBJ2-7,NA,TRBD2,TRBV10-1,TGCGCCAGCAGCAAGAGCGGGAGAGCTAACGAGCAGTACTTC,CASSKSGRANEQYF
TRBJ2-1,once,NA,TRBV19,TGTGCCAGTAGTATAGATCTATTAAGCCCCTACAATGAGCAGTTCTTC,CASSIDLLSPYNEQFF
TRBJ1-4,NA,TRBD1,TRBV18,TGTGCCAGCTCACTCACCCGACAGGGAAATGAAAAACTGTTTTTT,CASSLTRQGNEKLFF
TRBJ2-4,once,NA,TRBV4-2,TGTGCCAGCAGTCTTGATACAGTAAACATTCAGTACTTC,CASSLDTVNIQYF
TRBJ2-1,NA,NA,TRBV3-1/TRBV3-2,TGTGCCAGCAGCCAAGAACAGCTCGGGGGGCAGTTCTTC,CASSQEQLGGQFF
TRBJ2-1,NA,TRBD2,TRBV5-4,TGTGCCAGCACCGAGGGGTCGGGGGGCTCCTACAATGAGCAGTTCTTC,CASTEGSGGSYNEQFF
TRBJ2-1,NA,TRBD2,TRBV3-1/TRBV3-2,TGTGCCAGCAGCCAAGCCTTCACTAGCGACAACAATGAGCAGTTCTTC,CASSQAFTSDNNEQFF
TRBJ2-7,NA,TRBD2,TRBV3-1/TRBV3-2,TGTGCCAGCAGCCAAACCGCGTCTAGCGGGAGGTACGAGCAGTACTTC,CASSQTASSGRYEQYF
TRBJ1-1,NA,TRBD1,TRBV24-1,TGTGCCACCAGTGATGGACAGGTTGAAGCTTTCTTT,CATSDGQVEAFF
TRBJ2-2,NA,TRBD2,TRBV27,TGTGCCAGCAAGTGGGGAGCGGGGTCAGGAACCGGGGAGCTGTTTTTT,CASKWGAGSGTGELFF
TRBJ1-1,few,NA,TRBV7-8,TGTGCCAGCAGCTTAGTCAAGGCGGACACTGAAGCTTTCTTT,CASSLVKADTEAFF
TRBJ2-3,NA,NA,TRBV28,TGTGCCAGCAGGCCTCCGGAGGGTAGCACAGATACGCAGTATTTT,CASRPPEGSTDTQYF
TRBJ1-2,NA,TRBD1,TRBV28,TGTGCCAGCAGTTTCCCCGGACAGGGGACGATCTATGGCTACACCTTC,CASSFPGQGTIYGYTF
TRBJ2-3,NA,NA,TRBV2,TGTGCCAGCAGTACCGTCTTCGACGAACAGAATACGCAGTATTTT,CASSTVFDEQNTQYF
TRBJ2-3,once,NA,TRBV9,TGTGCCAGCTCAGCGTATGTCGGAAGCACAGATACGCAGTATTTT,CASSAYVGSTDTQYF
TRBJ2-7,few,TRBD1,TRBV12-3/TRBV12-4,TGTGCCAGCAGACCGGGACAGGGGAACGAGCAGTACTTC,CASRPGQGNEQYF
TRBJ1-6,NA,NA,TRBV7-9,TGTGCCAGCCGGCCGGACAAAGAAAATTCACCCCTCCACTTT,CASRPDKENSPLHF
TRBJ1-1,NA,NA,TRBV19,TGTGCCAGTAGTATACGGGCGAGGGGGGGAGAAGAGGCTTTCTTT,CASSIRARGGEEAFF
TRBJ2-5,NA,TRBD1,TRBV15,TGTGCCACCAGCAAGGACAGGCGAGAGACCCAGTACTTC,CATSKDRRETQYF
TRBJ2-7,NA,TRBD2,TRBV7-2,TGTGCCAGCAGCTTAGCATCCCTGGCTAGCGGGAGGAGCGAGCAGTACTTC,CASSLASLASGRSEQYF
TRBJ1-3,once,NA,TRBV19,TGTGCCAGTAGGGGACTAAGGGGCTCTGGAAACACCATATATTTT,CASRGLRGSGNTIYF
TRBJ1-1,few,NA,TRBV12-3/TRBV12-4,TGTGCCAGCAGTTTGCAGGGTGTCGGTGAAGCTTTCTTT,CASSLQGVGEAFF
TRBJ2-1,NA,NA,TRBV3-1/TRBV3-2,TGTGCCAGCAGCCACACAACGGAGCAGTTCTTC,CASSHTTEQFF
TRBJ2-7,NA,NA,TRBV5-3,TGTGCCAGAAGCCCGGCGGTAGCGTCAACCTACGAGCAGTACTTC,CARSPAVASTYEQYF
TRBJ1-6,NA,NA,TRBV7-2,TGTGCCAGCAGCCTGGGGGGGAGGCCTAATTCACCCCTCCACTTT,CASSLGGRPNSPLHF
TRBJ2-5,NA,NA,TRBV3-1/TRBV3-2,TGTGCCAGCAGCCGACAGAGTTTTCAAGAGACCCAGTACTTC,CASSRQSFQETQYF
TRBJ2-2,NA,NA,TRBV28,TGTGCCAGCACCCCAATGGGCAGAAACACCGGGGAGCTGTTTTTT,CASTPMGRNTGELFF
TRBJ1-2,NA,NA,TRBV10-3,TGTGCCATCAGTGAGTCGAGATATGGCTACACCTTC,CAISESRYGYTF
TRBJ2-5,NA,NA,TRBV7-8,TGTGCCAGCAGCTTATCGGTCCAACAAGAGACCCAGTACTTC,CASSLSVQQETQYF
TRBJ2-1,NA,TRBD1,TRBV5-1,TGCGCCAGCAGCGCGATACAGGGGGCGCACGATGAGCAGTTCTTC,CASSAIQGAHDEQFF
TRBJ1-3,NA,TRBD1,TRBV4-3,TGCGCCAGCAGCCAGGGGACAGGGGGCTCTGGAAACACCATATATTTT,CASSQGTGGSGNTIYF
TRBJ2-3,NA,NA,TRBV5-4,TGTGCCAGCAGCGTGGACAGGGAGGGTAATACGCAGTATTTT,CASSVDREGNTQYF
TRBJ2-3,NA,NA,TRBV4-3,TGCGCCAGCAGCCCATATATCCAGGGGAGCACAGATACGCAGTATTTT,CASSPYIQGSTDTQYF
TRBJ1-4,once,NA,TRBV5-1,TGCGCCAGCAGCGGGGGCGGCAGGTCGGGTGAAAAACTGTTTTTT,CASSGGGRSGEKLFF
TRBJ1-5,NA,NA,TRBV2,TGTGCCAGCAGTGTCAGGAGGGGCAATCAGCCCCAGCATTTT,CASSVRRGNQPQHF